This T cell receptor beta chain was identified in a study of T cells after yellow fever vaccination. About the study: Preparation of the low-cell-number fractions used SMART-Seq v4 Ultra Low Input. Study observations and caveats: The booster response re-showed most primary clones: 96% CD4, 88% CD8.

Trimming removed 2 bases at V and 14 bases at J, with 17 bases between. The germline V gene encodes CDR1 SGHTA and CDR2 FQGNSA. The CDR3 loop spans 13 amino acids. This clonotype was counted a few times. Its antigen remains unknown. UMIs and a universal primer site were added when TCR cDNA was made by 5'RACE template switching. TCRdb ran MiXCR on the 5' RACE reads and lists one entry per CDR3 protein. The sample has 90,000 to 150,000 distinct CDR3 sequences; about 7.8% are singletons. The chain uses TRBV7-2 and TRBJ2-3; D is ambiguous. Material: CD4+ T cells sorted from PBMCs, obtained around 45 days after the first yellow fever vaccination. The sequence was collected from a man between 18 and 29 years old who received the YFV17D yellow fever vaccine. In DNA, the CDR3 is TGTGCCAGCAGCTTAACCCCCCCTCACGTGGTGTATTTT. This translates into CASSLTPPHVVYF.